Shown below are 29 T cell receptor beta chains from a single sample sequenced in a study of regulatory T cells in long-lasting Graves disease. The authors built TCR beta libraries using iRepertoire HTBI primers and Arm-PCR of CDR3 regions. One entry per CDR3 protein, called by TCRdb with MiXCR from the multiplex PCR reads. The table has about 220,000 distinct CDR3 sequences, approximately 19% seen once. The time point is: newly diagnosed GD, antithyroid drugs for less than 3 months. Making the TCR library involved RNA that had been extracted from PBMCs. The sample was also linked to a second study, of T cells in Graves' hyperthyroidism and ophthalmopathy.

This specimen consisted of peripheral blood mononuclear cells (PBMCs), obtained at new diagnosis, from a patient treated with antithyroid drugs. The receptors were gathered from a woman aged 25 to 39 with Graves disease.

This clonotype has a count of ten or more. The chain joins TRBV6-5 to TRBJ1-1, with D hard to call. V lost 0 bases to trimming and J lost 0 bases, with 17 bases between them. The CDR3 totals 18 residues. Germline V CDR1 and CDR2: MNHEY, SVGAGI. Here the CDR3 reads CASSYSKDSGMMNTEAFF. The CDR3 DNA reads TGTGCCAGCAGTTACTCGAAAGATTCAGGCATGATGAACACTGAAGCTTTCTTT.

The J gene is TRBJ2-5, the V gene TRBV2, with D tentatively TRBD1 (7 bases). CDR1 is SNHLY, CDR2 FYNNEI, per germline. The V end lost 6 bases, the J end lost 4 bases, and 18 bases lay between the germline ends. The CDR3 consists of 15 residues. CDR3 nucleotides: TGTGCCAGCAGCCCCCGACAGGGACTGGGAGAGACCCAGTACTTC. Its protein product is CASSPRQGLGETQYF. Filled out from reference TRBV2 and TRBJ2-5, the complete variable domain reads EPEVTQTPSHQVTQMGQEVILRCVPISNHLYFYWYRQILGQKVEFLVSFYNNEISEKSEIFDDQFSVERPDGSNFTLKIRSTKLEDSAMYFCASSPRQGLGETQYFGPGTRLLVL.

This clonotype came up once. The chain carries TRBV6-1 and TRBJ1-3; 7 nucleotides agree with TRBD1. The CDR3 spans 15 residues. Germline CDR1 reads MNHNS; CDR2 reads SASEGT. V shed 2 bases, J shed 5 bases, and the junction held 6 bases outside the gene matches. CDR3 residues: CASSELSTGRNTIYF. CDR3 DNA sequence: TGTGCCAGCAGTGAACTATCGACAGGGAGAAACACCATATATTTT.

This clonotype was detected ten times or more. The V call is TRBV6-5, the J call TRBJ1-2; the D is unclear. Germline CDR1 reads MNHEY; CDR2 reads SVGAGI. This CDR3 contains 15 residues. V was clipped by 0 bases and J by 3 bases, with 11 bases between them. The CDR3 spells CASSYSRAWDYGYTF. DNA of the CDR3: TGTGCCAGCAGTTACTCGCGGGCGTGGGACTATGGCTACACCTTC.

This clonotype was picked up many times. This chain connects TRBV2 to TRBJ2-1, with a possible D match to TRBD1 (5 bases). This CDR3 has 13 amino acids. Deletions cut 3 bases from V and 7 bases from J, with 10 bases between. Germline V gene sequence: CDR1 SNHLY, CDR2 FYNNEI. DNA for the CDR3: TGTGCCAGCAGTGAGCAGGGCATGAATGAGCAGTTCTTC. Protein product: CASSEQGMNEQFF.

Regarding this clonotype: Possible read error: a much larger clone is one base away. The CDR3 sequence: CASSVATGPYEHYF. Here the CDR3 DNA reads TGTGCCAGCAGCGTAGCGACAGGGCCCTACGAGCATTACTTC. The chain has TRBV9 and TRBJ2-7, with TRBD1 matching 7 bases. The CDR3 length is 14 residues. CDR1 SGDLS and CDR2 YYNGEE come from the germline V gene.

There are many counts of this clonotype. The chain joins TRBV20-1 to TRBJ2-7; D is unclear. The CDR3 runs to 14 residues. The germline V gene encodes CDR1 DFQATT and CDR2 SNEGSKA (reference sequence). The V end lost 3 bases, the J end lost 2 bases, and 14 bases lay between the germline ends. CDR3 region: CSASVSDFPYEQYF. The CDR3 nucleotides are TGCAGTGCTAGTGTCAGTGACTTCCCCTACGAGCAGTACTTC.

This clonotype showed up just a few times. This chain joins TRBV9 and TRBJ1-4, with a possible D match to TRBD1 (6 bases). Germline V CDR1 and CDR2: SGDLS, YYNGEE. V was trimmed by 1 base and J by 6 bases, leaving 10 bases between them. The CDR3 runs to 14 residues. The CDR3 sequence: CASSVRGADEKLFF. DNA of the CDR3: TGTGCCAGCAGCGTAAGGGGGGCGGATGAAAAACTGTTTTTT.

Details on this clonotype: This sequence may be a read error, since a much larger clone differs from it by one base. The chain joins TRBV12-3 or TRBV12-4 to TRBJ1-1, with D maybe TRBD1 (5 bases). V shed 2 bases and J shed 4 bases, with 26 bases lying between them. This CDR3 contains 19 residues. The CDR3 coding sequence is TGTGCCAGCAGTTTACCAGGGTGGGCAGGGATGGGTAAAAGCACTGAAGCTTTCTTT. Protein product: CASSLPGWAGMGKSTEAFF.

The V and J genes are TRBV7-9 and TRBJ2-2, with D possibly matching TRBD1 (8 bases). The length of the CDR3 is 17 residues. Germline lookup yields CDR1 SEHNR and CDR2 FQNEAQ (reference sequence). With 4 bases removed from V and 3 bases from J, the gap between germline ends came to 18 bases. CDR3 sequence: CASSSEQGGTYTGELFF. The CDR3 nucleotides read TGTGCCAGCAGCTCGGAACAGGGGGGGACTTACACCGGGGAGCTGTTTTTT.

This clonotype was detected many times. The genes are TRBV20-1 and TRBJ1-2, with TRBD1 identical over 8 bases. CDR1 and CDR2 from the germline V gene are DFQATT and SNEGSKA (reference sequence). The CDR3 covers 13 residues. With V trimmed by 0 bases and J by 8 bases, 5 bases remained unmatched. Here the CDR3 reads CSARDRGPGGYTF. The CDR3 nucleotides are TGCAGTGCTAGAGACAGGGGGCCGGGAGGCTACACCTTC.

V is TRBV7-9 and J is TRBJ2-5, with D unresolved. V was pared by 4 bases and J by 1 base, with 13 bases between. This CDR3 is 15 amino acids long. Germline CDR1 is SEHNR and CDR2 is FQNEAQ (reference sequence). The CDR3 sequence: CASSSRAERQETQYF. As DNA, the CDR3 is TGTGCCAGCAGCTCCCGTGCCGAACGCCAAGAGACCCAGTACTTC.

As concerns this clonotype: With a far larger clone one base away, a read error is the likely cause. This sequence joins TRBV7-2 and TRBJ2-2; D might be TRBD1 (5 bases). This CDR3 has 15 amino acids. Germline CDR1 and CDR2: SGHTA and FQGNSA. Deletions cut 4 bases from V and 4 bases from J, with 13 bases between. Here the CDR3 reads CASSSQVTITGELFF. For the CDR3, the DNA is TGTGCCAGCAGCTCACAGGTTACCATCACCGGGGAGCTGTTTTTT.

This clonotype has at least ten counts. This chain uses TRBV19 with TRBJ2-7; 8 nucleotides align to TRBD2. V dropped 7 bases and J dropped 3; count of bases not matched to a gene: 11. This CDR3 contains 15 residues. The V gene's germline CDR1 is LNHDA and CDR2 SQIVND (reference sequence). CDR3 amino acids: CASTPWAGGGYEQYF. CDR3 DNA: TGTGCCAGTACCCCATGGGCGGGAGGAGGCTACGAGCAGTACTTC.

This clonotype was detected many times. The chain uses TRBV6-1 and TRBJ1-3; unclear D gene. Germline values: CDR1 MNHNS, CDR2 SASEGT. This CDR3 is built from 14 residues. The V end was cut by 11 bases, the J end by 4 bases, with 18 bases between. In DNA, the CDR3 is TGTGCCGGGTCACCGGCAGCTGGAGGAAACACCATATATTTT. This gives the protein CAGSPAAGGNTIYF.

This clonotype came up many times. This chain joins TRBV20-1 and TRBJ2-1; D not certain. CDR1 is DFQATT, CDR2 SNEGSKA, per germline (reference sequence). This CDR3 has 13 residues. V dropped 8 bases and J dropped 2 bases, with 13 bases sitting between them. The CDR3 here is CSFQIPPYNEQFF. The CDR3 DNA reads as TGCAGTTTCCAGATCCCTCCCTACAATGAGCAGTTCTTC.

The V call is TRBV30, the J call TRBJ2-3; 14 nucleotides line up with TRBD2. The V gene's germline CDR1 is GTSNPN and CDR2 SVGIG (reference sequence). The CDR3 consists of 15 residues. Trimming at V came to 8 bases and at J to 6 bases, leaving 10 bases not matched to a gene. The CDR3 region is CAPRLAGGHRDTQYF. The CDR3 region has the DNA TGTGCCCCCCGACTAGCGGGAGGGCATCGGGATACGCAGTATTTT.

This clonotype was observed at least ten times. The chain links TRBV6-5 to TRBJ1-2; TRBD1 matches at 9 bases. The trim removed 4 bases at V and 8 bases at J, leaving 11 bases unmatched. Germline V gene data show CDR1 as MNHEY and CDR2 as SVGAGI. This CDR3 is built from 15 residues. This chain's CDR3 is CASSSTGTGLRGYTF. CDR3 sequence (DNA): TGTGCCAGCAGTTCTACCGGGACAGGGCTTCGGGGCTACACCTTC.

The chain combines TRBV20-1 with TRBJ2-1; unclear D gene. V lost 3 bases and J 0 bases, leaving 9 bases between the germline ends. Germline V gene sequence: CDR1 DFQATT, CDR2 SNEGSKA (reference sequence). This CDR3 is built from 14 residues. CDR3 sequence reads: CSASLRSSYNEQFF. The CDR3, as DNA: TGCAGTGCTAGTCTCCGAAGCTCCTACAATGAGCAGTTCTTC.

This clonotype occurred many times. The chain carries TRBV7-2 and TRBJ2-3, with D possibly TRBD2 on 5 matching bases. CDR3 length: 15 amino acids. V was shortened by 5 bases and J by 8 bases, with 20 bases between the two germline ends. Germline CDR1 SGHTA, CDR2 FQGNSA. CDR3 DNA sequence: TGTGCCAGCAGCCGAGAGGTGCTAGCCACTGTTACGCAGTATTTT. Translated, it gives CASSREVLATVTQYF.

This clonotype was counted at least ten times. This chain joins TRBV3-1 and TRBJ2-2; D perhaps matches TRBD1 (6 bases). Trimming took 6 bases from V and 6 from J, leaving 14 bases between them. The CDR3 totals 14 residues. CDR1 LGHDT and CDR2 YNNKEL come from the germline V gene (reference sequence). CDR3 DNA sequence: TGTGCCAGCAGGTCAACAGGGCTGGCCGGGGAGCTGTTTTTT. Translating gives CASRSTGLAGELFF.

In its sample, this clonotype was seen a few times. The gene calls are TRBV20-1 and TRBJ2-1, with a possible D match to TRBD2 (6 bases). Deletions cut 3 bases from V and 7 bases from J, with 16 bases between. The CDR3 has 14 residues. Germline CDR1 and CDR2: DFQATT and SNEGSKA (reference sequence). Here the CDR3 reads CSASRDSAGNEQFF. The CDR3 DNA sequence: TGCAGTGCTAGTAGGGACTCTGCGGGAAATGAGCAGTTCTTC.

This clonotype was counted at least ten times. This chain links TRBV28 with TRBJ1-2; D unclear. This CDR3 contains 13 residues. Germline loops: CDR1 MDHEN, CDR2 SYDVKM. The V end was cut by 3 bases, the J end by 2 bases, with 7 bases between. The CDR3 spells CASSLRANYGYTF. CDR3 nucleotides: TGTGCCAGCAGTTTGAGGGCGAACTATGGCTACACCTTC.

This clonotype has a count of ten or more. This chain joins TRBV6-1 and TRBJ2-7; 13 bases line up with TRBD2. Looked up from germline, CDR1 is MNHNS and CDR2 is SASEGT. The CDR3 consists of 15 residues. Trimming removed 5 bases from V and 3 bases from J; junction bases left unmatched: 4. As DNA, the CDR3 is TGTGCCAGCAGTAAAGGACTAGCGGGGGTCTACGAGCAGTACTTC. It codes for CASSKGLAGVYEQYF.

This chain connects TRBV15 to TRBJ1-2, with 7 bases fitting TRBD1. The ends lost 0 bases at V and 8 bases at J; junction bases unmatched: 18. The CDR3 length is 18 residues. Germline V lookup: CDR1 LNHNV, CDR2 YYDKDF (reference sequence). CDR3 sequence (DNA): TGTGCCACCAGCAGAGAGTGGGGGGGAGCGGGACAGACACCCGGCTACACCTTC. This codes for CATSREWGGAGQTPGYTF. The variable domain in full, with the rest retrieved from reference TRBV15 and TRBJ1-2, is DAMVIQNPRYQVTQFGKPVTLSCSQTLNHNVMYWYQQKSSQAPKLLFHYYDKDFNNEADTPDNFQSRRPNTSFCFLDIRSPGLGDTAMYLCATSREWGGAGQTPGYTFGSGTRLTVV.

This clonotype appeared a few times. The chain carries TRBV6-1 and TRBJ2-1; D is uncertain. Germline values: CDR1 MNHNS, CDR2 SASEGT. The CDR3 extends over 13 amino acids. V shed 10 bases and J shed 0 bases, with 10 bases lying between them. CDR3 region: CATRGPSYNEQFF. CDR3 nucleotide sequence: TGTGCCACCCGAGGCCCCTCCTACAATGAGCAGTTCTTC.

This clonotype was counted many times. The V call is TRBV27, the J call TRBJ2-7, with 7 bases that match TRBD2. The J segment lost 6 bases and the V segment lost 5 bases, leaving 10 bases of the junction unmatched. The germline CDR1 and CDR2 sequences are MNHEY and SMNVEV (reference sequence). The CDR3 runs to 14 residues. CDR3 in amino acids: CASSQPSREAEQYF. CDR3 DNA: TGTGCCAGCAGTCAACCCTCCCGGGAGGCCGAGCAGTACTTC.

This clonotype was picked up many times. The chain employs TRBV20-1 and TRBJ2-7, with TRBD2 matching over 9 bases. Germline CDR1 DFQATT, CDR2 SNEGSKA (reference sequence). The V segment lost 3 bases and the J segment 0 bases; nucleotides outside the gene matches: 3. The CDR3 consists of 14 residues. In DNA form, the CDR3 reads TGCAGTGCTAGGGGGACTAGCATCTCCTACGAGCAGTACTTC. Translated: CSARGTSISYEQYF.

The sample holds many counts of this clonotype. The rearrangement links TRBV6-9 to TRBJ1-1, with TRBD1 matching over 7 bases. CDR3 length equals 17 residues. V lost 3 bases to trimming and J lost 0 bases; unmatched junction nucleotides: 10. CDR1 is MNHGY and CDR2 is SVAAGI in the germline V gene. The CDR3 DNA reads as TGTGCCAGCAGTTACGAAAACAGGGGTTATATGAACACTGAAGCTTTCTTT. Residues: CASSYENRGYMNTEAFF.